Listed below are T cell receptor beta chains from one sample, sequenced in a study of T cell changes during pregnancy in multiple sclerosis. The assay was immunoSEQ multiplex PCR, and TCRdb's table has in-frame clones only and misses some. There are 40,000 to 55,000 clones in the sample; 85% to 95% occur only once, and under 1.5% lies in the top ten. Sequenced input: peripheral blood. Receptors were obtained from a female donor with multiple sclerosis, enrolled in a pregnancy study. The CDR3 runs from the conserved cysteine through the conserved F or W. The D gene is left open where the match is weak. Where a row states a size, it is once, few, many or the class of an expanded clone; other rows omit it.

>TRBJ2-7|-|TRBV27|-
TGTGCCAGCAGTTTATCCGGGGTGGTGACCTACGAGCAGTACTTC
CASSLSGVVTYEQYF
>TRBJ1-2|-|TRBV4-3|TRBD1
TGCGCCAGCAGCCAAGCCGGGACAGCTAACTATGGCTACACCTTC
CASSQAGTANYGYTF
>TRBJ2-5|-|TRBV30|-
TGTGCCTGCCTAGGGGATCATCAAGAGACCCAGTACTTC
CACLGDHQETQYF
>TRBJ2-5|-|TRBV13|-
TGTGCCAGCAGCTACCGAATGAGCGGTGCTCAAGAGACCCAGTACTTC
CASSYRMSGAQETQYF
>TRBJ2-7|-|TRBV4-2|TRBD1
TGTGCCAGCAGCCCAAAAGGACAGGGGACCTACGAGCAGTACTTC
CASSPKGQGTYEQYF
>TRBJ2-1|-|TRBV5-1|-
TGCGCCAGCAGCTTAGGGTCTCAGGGAACGAATGAGCAGTTCTTC
CASSLGSQGTNEQFF
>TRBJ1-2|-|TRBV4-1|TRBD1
TGCGCCAGCAGCCAGGTGACGGCGGACAGGGGAGATGGCTACACCTTC
CASSQVTADRGDGYTF
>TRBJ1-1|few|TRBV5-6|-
TGTGCCAGCAGCTTGGGGCTGGGGGACACTGAAGCTTTCTTT
CASSLGLGDTEAFF
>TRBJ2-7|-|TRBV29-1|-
TGCAGCGTTGAAGATCTATCGGGGGAGCAGTACTTC
CSVEDLSGEQYF
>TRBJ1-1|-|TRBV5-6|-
TGTGCCAGCAGCTTGGCTAGGGGCGCTTATACTGAAGCTTTCTTT
CASSLARGAYTEAFF
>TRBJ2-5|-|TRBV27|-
TGTGCCAGCAGTTCCCGGAAAGGGGAGACCCAGTACTTC
CASSSRKGETQYF
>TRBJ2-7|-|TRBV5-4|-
TGTGCCAGCAGCTTGGATTCCGGGGCCGCCTACGAGCAGTACTTC
CASSLDSGAAYEQYF
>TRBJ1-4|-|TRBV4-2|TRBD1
TGTGCCAGCAGCCAAGATGGGACAGGGGGAATTGAAAAACTGTTTTTT
CASSQDGTGGIEKLFF
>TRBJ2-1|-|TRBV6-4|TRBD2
TGTGCCAGCAGTGTACTAGCGGGGACTCCCAATGAGCAGTTCTTC
CASSVLAGTPNEQFF
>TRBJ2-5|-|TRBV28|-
TGTGCCAGCAGTTTGGCGGGACTCCAAGAGACCCAGTACTTC
CASSLAGLQETQYF
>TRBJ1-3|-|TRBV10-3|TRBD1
TGTGCCATCAGTGAGGGGGACAGAAAGGGAAACACCATATATTTT
CAISEGDRKGNTIYF
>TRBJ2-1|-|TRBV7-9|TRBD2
TGTGCCAGCAGCTTAGGAGGAAGCGGGAGGGGCTACAATGAGCAGTTCTTC
CASSLGGSGRGYNEQFF
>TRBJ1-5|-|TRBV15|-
TGTGCCACCAGCGTGACCCAGCAGCAGCCCCAGCATTTT
CATSVTQQQPQHF
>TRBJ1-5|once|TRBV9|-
TGTGCCAGCAGCGGGGGGGGAGGCAATCAGCCCCAGCATTTT
CASSGGGGNQPQHF
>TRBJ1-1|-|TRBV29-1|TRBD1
TGCAGCGTCTACCGACAGGGGGGAACTGAAGCTTTCTTT
CSVYRQGGTEAFF
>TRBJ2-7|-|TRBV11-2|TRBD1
TGTGCCAGCAGCTCCGACCCGGGACAGTACTACGAGCAGTACTTC
CASSSDPGQYYEQYF
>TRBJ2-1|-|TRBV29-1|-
TGCAGCGTTGCCCCGGACGGGGCGGTCAATGAGCAGTTCTTC
CSVAPDGAVNEQFF
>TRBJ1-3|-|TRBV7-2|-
TGTGCCAGCAGCCGCCTGACAGGTCTCTCTGGAAACACCATATATTTT
CASSRLTGLSGNTIYF
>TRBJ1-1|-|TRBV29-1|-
TGCAGCGTTGGGGGGGGCAAAGCTTTCTTT
CSVGGGKAFF
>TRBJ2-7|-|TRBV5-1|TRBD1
TGCGCCAGCAGCCTAGGGACCTACTCAGGGGGCGAGCAGTACTTC
CASSLGTYSGGEQYF
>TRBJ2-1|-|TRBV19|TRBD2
TGTGCCAGTAGAGTTAGCGGGAGTATCAATGAGCAGTTCTTC
CASRVSGSINEQFF
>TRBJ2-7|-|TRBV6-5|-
TGTGCCAGCAGTTACTCGAACCTAAGGCCCTCCTACGAGCAGTACTTC
CASSYSNLRPSYEQYF
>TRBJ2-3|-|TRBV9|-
TGTGCCAGCAGCGCGAGGGTAGATACGCAGTATTTT
CASSARVDTQYF